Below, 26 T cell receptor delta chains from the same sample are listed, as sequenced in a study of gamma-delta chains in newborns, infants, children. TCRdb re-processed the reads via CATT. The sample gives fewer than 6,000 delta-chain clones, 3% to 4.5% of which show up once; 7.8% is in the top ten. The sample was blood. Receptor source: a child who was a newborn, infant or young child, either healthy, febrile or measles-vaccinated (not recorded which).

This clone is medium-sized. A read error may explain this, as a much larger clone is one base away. CDR3 sequence reads: CACDTGGTGAAQLFF. As DNA, the CDR3 is TGTGCCTGTGACACCGGAGGGACGGGGGCAGCACAACTCTTCTTT. The V call is TRDV2, the J call TRDJ2, with D perhaps matching TRDD3 (5 bases). V was shortened by 0 bases and J by 6 bases, with 13 bases between the two germline ends. The CDR3 is 15 residues long. The V gene's germline CDR1 is GEAIGNYY and CDR2 EKD.

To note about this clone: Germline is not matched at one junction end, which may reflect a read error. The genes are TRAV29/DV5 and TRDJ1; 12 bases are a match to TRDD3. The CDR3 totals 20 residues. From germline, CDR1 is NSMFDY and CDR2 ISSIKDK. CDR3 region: CSEILRPSQRTGGYTDNLIF. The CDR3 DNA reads TGTTCCGAAATCCTACGGCCTTCCCAACGTACTGGGGGATACACCGATAACCTCATCTTT.

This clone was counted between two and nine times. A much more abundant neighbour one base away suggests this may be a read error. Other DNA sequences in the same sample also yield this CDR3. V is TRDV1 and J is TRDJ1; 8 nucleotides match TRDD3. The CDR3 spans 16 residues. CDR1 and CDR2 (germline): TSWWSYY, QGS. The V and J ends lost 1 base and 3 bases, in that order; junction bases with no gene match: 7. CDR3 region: CALGEPGDTPADKLIF. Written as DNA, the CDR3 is TGTGCTCTTGGGGAACCCGGGGATACTCCCGCCGATAAACTCATCTTT.

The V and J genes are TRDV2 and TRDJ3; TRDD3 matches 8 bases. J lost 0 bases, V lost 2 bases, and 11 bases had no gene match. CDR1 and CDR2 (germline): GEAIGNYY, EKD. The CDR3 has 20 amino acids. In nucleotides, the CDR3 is TGTGCCTGTGACAAGTACTGGGGGTCTCAGAGCTCCTGGGACACCCGACAGATGTTTTTC. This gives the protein CACDKYWGSQSSWDTRQMFF.

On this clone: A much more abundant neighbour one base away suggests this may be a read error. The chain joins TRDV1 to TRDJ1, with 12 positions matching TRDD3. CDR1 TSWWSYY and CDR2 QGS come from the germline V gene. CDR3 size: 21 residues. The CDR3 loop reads CALRELLPYWGIHDLTDKLIF. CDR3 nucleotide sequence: TGTGCTCTTAGGGAACTGCTACCCTACTGGGGGATACATGACCTAACCGATAAACTCATCTTT.

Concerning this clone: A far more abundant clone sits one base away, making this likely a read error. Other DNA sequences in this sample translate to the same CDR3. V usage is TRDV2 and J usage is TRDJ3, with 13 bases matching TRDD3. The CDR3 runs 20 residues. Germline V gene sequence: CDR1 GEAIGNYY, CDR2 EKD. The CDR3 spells CACDFLLGDTRSWDTRQMFF. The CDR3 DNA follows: TGTGCCTGTGACTTCTTACTGGGGGATACGCGCTCCTGGGACACCCGACAGATGTTCTTC.

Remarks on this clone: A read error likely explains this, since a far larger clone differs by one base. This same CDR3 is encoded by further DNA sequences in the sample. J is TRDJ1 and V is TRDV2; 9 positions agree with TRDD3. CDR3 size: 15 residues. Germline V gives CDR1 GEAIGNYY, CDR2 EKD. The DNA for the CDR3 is TGTGCATGTGACACCGGGGATACGTACACCGATAAACTCATCTTT. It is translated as CACDTGDTYTDKLIF.

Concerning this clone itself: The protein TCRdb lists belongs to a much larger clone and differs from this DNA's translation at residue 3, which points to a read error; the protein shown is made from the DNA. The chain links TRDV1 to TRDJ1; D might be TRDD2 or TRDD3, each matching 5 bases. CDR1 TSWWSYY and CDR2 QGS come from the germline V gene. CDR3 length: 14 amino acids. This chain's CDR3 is CAPGLPRYTDKLIF. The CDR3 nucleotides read TGTGCTCCTGGGCTTCCCCGCTACACCGATAAACTCATCTTT.

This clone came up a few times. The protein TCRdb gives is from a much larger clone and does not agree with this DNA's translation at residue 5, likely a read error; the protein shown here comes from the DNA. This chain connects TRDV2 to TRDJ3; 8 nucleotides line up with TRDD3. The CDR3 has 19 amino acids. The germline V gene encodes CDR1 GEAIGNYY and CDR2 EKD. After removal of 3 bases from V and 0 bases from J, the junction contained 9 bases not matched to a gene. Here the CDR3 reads CACDEYWGASSWDTRQMFF. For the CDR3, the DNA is TGTGCCTGTGACGAGTACTGGGGGGCGAGCTCCTGGGACACCCGACAGATGTTTTTC.

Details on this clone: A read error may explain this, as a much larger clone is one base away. CDR3 coding DNA: TGTGCCTGTGACACCGTGAAATGTGGGGGAAATTATGAGAGTTCCTGGGACACCCGACAGATGTTTTTC. Translating gives CACDTVKCGGNYESSWDTRQMFF. V usage is TRDV2 and J usage is TRDJ3; 7 positions match TRDD3. V gave up 0 bases and J gave up 1 base; unmatched junction bases: 20. From germline, CDR1 is GEAIGNYY and CDR2 EKD. This CDR3 is built from 23 residues.

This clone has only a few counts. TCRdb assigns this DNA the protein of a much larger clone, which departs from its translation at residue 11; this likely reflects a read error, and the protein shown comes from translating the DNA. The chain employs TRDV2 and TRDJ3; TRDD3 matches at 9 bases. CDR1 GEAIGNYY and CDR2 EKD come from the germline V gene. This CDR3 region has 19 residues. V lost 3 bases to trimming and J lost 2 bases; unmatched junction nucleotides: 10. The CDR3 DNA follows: TGTGCCTGTGACGTTACTGGGGGACCTAGCCCCTGGGACACCCGACAGATGTTTTTC. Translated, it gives CACDVTGGPSPWDTRQMFF.

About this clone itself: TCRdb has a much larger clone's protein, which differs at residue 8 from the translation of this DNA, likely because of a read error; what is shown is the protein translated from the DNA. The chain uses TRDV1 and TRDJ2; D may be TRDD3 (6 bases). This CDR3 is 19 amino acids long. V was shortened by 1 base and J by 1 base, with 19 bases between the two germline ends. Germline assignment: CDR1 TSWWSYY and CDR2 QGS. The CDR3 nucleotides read TGTGCTCTTGGGGAACCTAAGATTTTGGGGGGTTTTTTGACAGCACAACTCTTCTTT. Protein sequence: CALGEPKILGGFLTAQLFF.

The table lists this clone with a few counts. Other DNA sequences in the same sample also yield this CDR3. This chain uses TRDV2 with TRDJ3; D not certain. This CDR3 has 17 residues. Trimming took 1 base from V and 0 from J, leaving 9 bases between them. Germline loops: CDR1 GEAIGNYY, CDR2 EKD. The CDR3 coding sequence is TGTGCCTGTGACACTGTACTGAGCTCCTGGGACACCCGACAGATGTTTTTC. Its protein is CACDTVLSSWDTRQMFF.

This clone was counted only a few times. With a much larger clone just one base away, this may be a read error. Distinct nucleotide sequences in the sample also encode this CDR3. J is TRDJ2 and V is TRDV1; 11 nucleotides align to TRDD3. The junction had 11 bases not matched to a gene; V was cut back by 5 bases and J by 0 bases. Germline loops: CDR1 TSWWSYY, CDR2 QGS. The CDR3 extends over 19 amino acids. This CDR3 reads CALGTLEGLGDTLTAQLFF. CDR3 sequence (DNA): TGTGCTCTTGGGACCCTCGAGGGACTGGGGGATACTTTGACAGCACAACTCTTCTTT.

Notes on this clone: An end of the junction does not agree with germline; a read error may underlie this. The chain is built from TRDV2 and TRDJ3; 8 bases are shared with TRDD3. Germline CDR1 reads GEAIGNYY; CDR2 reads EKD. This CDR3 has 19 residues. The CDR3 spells CACDTLLGASSWYTRQMFF. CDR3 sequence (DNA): TGTGCCTGTGACACTCTACTGGGGGCCTCCTCCTGGTACACCCGACAGATGTTTTTC.

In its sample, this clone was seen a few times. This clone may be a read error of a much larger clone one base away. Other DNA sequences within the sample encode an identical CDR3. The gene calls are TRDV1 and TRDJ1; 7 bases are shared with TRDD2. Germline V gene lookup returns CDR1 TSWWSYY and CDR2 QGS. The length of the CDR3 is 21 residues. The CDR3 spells CALGECFLEGSVGPRSDKLIF. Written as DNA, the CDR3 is TGTGCCCTTGGGGAATGCTTCCTAGAGGGATCTGTGGGCCCGAGGTCCGATAAACTCATCTTT.

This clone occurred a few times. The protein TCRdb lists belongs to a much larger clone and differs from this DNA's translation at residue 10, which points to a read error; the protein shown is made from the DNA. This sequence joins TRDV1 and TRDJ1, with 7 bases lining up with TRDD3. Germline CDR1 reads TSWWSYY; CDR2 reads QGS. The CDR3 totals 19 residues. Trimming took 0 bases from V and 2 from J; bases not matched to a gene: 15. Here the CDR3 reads CALGELKVWWIRGTDKLIF. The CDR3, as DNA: TGTGCTCTTGGGGAACTAAAGGTCTGGTGGATACGCGGGACCGATAAACTCATCTTT.

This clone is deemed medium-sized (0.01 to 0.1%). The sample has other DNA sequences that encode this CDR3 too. The CDR3 loop is CALGTLRQIGGYKTLTAQLFF. For the CDR3, the DNA is TGTGCTCTTGGGACACTAAGACAAATTGGGGGATACAAAACTTTGACAGCACAACTCTTCTTT. This chain joins TRDV1 and TRDJ2; TRDD3 aligns across 10 bases. The ends lost 5 bases at V and 0 bases at J; junction bases unmatched: 18. The CDR3 loop spans 21 amino acids. Germline values: CDR1 TSWWSYY, CDR2 QGS.

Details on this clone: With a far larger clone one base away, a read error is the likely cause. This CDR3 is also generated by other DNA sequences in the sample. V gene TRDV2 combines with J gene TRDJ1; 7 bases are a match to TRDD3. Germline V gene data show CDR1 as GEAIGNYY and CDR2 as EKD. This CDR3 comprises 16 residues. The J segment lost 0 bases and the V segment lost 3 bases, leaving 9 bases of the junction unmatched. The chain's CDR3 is CACDPITGGYTDKLIF. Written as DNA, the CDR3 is TGTGCCTGTGACCCGATAACCGGGGGATACACCGATAAACTCATCTTT.

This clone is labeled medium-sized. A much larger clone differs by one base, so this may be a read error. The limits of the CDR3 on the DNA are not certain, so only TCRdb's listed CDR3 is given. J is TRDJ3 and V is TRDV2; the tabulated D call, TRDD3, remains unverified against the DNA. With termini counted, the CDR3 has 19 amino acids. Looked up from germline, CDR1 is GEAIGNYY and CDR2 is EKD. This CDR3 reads CARDTGGYNCSRDTRQMFF.

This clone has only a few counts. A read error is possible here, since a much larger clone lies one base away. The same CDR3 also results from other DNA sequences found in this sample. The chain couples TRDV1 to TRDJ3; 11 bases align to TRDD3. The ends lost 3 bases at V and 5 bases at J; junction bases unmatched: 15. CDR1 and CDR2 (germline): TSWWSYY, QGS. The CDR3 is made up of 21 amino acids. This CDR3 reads CALGELSPLLGDIGDTRQMFF. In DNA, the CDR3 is TGTGCTCTTGGGGAGCTCTCACCGTTACTGGGGGATATCGGGGACACCCGACAGATGTTTTTC.

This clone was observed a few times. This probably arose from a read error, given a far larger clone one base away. The DNA for the CDR3 is TGTGCCTGTGACACCGTACTCTGGGGGATACCCAGCTCCTGGGACTCCCGACAGATGTTTTTC. Translating gives CACDTVLWGIPSSWDSRQMFF. The V and J genes are TRDV2 and TRDJ3, with 11 bases aligning to TRDD3. CDR1 is GEAIGNYY, CDR2 EKD, per germline. The length of the CDR3 is 21 residues.

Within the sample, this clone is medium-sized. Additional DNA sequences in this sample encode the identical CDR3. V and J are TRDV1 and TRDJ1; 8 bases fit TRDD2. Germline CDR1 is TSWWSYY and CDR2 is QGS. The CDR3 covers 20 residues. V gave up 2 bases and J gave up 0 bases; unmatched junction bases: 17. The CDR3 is CALGENAIFLRRGYTDKLIF. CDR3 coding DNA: TGTGCTCTTGGGGAAAACGCAATCTTCCTACGGAGGGGATACACCGATAAACTCATCTTT.

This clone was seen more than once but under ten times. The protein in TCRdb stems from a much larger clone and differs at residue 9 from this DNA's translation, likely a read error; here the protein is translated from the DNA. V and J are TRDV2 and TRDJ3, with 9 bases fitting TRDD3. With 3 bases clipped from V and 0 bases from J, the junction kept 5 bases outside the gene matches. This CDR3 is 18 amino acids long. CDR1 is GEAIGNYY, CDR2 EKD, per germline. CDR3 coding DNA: TGTGCCTGTGACCGTACTGGGGGACACTCCTGGGACACCCGACAGATGTTTTTC. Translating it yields CACDRTGGHSWDTRQMFF.

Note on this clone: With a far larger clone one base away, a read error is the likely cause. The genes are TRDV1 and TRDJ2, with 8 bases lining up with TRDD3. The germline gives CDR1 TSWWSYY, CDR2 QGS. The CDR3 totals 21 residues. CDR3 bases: TGTGCTCTTGGGAAGACACTTCCTTCCGACTTACTGGGGGTCGTGACAGCAAAACTCTTCTTT. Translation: CALGKTLPSDLLGVVTAKLFF.

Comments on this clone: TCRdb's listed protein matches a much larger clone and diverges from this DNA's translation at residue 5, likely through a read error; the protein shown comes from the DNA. CDR3 bases: TGTGCTCTTGGGGCCCGGGGCCGATTCCTAGGGGGATTGACAGCACAACTCTTCTTT. Residues: CALGARGRFLGGLTAQLFF. The chain carries TRDV1 and TRDJ2, with D perhaps given as TRDD2 or TRDD3 (6 bases each). From germline, CDR1 is TSWWSYY and CDR2 QGS. Trimming stripped 4 bases from V and 2 bases from J, with 23 bases between. This CDR3 has 19 amino acids.